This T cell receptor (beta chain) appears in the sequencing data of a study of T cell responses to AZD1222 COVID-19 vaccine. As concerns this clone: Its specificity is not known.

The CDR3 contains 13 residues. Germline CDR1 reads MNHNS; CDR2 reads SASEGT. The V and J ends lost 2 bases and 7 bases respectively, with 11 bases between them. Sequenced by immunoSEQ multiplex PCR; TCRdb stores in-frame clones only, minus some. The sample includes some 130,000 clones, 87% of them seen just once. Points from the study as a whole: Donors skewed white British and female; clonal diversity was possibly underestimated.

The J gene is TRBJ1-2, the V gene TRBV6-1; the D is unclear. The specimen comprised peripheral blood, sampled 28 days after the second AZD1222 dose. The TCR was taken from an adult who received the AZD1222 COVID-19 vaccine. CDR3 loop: CASSETFLGGYTF. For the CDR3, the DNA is TGTGCCAGCAGTGAAACCTTCCTGGGTGGCTACACCTTC.